The 20 T cell receptor beta chains given below trace back to one sample, sequenced in a study of OX40 agonist ivuxolimab in advanced cancers. Here immunoSEQ multiplex PCR was the method, and the copy in TCRdb shows in-frame clones only, minus some. The sample holds 65,000 to 90,000 clones, just under 90% seen once. Sequencing used CD4+ or CD8+ T cells sorted from blood, obtained in a trial of the OX40 agonist ivuxolimab. Every receptor here comes from an adult with an advanced solid tumor such as melanoma, head and neck, liver or kidney cancer.

This rearrangement joins TRBV19 to TRBJ1-5; D is unresolved. The ends were cut back, 0 bases at V and 7 bases at J, with 7 bases in the middle. Looked up from germline, CDR1 is LNHDA and CDR2 is SQIVND (reference sequence). The CDR3 is 13 amino acids. Written as DNA, the CDR3 is TGTGCCAGTAGTATAGAGGGTGGGCAGCCCCAGCATTTT. Translating gives CASSIEGGQPQHF. The full variable domain, rest sourced from reference TRBV19 and TRBJ1-5, is DGGITQSPKYLFRKEGQNVTLSCEQNLNHDAMYWYRQDPGQGLRLIYYSQIVNDFQKGDIAEGYSVSREKKESFPLTVTSAQKNPTAFYLCASSIEGGQPQHFGDGTRLSIL.

The chain is built from TRBV27 and TRBJ2-3; D possibly corresponds to TRBD2 (5 bases). This CDR3 is 13 amino acids long. Germline CDR1 and CDR2: MNHEY and SMNVEV (reference sequence). With 3 bases removed from V and 5 bases from J, the gap between germline ends came to 9 bases. The CDR3 region has the DNA TGTGCCAGCAGTTTTTCAGAGGGAGATACGCAGTATTTT. Its protein is CASSFSEGDTQYF.

The rearrangement joins TRBV5-1 to TRBJ1-1, with TRBD1 as a possible D gene (5 bases). CDR1 SGHRS and CDR2 YFSETQ come from the germline V gene. This CDR3 comprises 15 residues. V lost 4 bases and J 0 bases, leaving 13 bases between the germline ends. CDR3 DNA: TGCGCCAGCAGCCCAGGGCGACTCATGAACACTGAAGCTTTCTTT. Translation gives CASSPGRLMNTEAFF. Based on the CDR3 plus reference TRBV5-1 and TRBJ1-1, the full variable domain is KAGVTQTPRYLIKTRGQQVTLSCSPISGHRSVSWYQQTPGQGLQFLFEYFSETQRNKGNFPGRFSGRQFSNSRSEMNVSTLELGDSALYLCASSPGRLMNTEAFFGQGTRLTVV.

This clone was picked up one time. V is TRBV2 and J is TRBJ1-2, with D possibly TRBD1 on 6 matching bases. Trimming took off 6 bases at V and 0 bases at J, with 17 bases between the two ends. There are 16 residues in the CDR3. Germline V gene data show CDR1 as SNHLY and CDR2 as FYNNEI. The CDR3 nucleotides are TGTGCCAGCAGGGAGGGCAGGGGAAGAGCTAACTATGGCTACACCTTC. It is translated as CASREGRGRANYGYTF.

V is TRBV7-2 and J is TRBJ2-5, with 10 positions matching TRBD2. Per germline, CDR1 SGHTA and CDR2 FQGNSA. V was pared by 8 bases and J by 3 bases, with 6 bases of the junction left unmatched. CDR3 length equals 14 residues. The CDR3 is CASSPGLAEETQYF. DNA for the CDR3: TGTGCCAGCTCCCCAGGACTAGCGGAAGAGACCCAGTACTTC.

The chain employs TRBV19 and TRBJ1-2, with 8 positions matching TRBD1. This CDR3 has 14 residues. The J segment lost 4 bases and the V segment lost 6 bases, leaving 7 bases of the junction unmatched. Germline CDR1 is LNHDA and CDR2 is SQIVND (reference sequence). CDR3 protein: CASRRTGGVYGYTF. The CDR3 region has the DNA TGTGCCAGTAGGCGCACAGGGGGAGTCTATGGCTACACCTTC.

The chain couples TRBV11-3 to TRBJ2-5, with a tentative D call TRBD2 (5 bases). This CDR3 has 15 amino acids. The V gene's germline CDR1 is SGHNT and CDR2 YENEEA. Trimming stripped 5 bases from V and 5 bases from J, with 18 bases between. The CDR3 loop reads CASSDYEGTGETQYF. The CDR3 DNA reads TGTGCCAGCAGCGATTATGAGGGAACGGGTGAGACCCAGTACTTC.

The chain recombines TRBV29-1 with TRBJ2-2; D remains ambiguous. Looked up from germline, CDR1 is SQVTM and CDR2 is ANQGSEA. Trimming cost V 2 bases and J 6 bases, with 7 bases left between them. The CDR3 spans 12 residues. The CDR3 DNA sequence: TGCAGCGTTGAATTCCTACCCGGGGAGCTGTTTTTT. This codes for CSVEFLPGELFF.

The CDR3, as DNA: TGCGCCAGCAGCTCATACACAGGGGGCGAGCAGTACTTC. This encodes CASSSYTGGEQYF. The gene calls are TRBV5-1 and TRBJ2-7; the match to TRBD1 covers 8 bases. The germline V gene has CDR1 SGHRS and CDR2 YFSETQ. Trimming removed 3 bases from V and 6 bases from J; junction bases left unmatched: 5. The CDR3 is made up of 13 amino acids.

The J gene is TRBJ2-1, the V gene TRBV30; the D gene is possibly TRBD2 (5 bases). The CDR3 is 12 amino acids. Trimming cost V 5 bases and J 10 bases, with 15 bases left between them. The germline V gene has CDR1 GTSNPN and CDR2 SVGIG (reference sequence). The CDR3 sequence is CAWEPLQREQFF. CDR3 sequence (DNA): TGTGCCTGGGAGCCGTTACAGCGGGAGCAGTTCTTC.

This clone showed up just once. The V and J genes are TRBV5-4 and TRBJ2-3; TRBD2 matches 7 bases. V shed 4 bases, J shed 5 bases, and the junction held 10 bases outside the gene matches. Germline V gives CDR1 SGHNT, CDR2 YYREEE (reference sequence). The CDR3 has 15 residues. The CDR3 sequence is CASSRGLSREDTQYF. CDR3 nucleotides: TGTGCCAGCAGCCGGGGACTATCCCGGGAAGATACGCAGTATTTT.

V gene TRBV5-4 combines with J gene TRBJ2-7; D ambiguous. There are 14 residues in the CDR3. V was shortened by 4 bases and J by 0 bases, with 11 bases between the two germline ends. Germline V gene data show CDR1 as SGHNT and CDR2 as YYREEE (reference sequence). CDR3 protein: CASSLEPNSYEQYF. The DNA of the CDR3 is TGTGCCAGCAGCCTGGAACCGAACTCCTACGAGCAGTACTTC.

V gene TRBV15 combines with J gene TRBJ2-5; D possibly uses TRBD1 or TRBD2 (5 bases each). This CDR3 region has 16 residues. V dropped 4 bases and J dropped 3 bases, with 18 bases sitting between them. The germline gives CDR1 LNHNV, CDR2 YYDKDF (reference sequence). As DNA, the CDR3 is TGTGCCACCAGCAAGTATACCGGGACCCTTAAAGAGACCCAGTACTTC. It yields the protein CATSKYTGTLKETQYF. The complete variable domain, with remaining parts taken from reference TRBV15 and TRBJ2-5, reads DAMVIQNPRYQVTQFGKPVTLSCSQTLNHNVMYWYQQKSSQAPKLLFHYYDKDFNNEADTPDNFQSRRPNTSFCFLDIRSPGLGDTAMYLCATSKYTGTLKETQYFGPGTRLLVL.

The chain links TRBV1 to TRBJ2-4; the table's D call TRBD1 went unverified against the DNA. TRBV1 is described as a pseudogene. The CDR3 totals 18 residues. The CDR3 DNA reads as TGCACCAGCAGCCAAGGCAGGGGGGCACTTTTTGCCAAAAACATTCAGTACTTC. It codes for CTSSQGRGALFAKNIQYF.

The genes are TRBV7-2 and TRBJ2-2, with a tentative D call TRBD2 (5 bases). The CDR3 runs to 16 residues. Germline V gene data show CDR1 as SGHTA and CDR2 as FQGNSA. Trimming took off 2 bases at V and 6 bases at J, with 16 bases between the two ends. This CDR3 reads CASSLRSGVASGELFF. DNA for the CDR3: TGTGCCAGCAGCTTAAGGTCCGGGGTAGCTTCCGGGGAGCTGTTTTTT.

This chain links TRBV25-1 with TRBJ2-1; TRBD2 might be the D (5 bases). The length of the CDR3 is 14 residues. From germline, CDR1 is MGHDK and CDR2 SYGVNS. V shed 8 bases and J shed 3 bases, with 14 bases lying between them. The CDR3 sequence is CASAAREGYNEQFF. As DNA, the CDR3 is TGTGCCAGCGCAGCACGGGAAGGCTACAATGAGCAGTTCTTC.

CDR3 in DNA: TGTGCCAGCAGCGCCGGCGGATTCGAGCAGTACTTC. Its protein product is CASSAGGFEQYF. The rearrangement links TRBV9 to TRBJ2-7; D remains ambiguous. V was trimmed by 3 bases and J by 6 bases, leaving 10 bases between them. Germline V gene sequence: CDR1 SGDLS, CDR2 YYNGEE. The CDR3 has 12 residues.

The V gene is TRBV7-9, the J gene TRBJ1-3; perhaps TRBD1 as D (5 bases). Germline loops: CDR1 SEHNR, CDR2 FQNEAQ (reference sequence). V was trimmed by 1 base and J by 4 bases, leaving 8 bases between them. This CDR3 is built from 14 residues. This CDR3 reads CASSLDRPGNTIYF. CDR3 coding DNA: TGTGCCAGCAGCTTAGACAGGCCCGGAAACACCATATATTTT.

The gene calls are TRBV5-6 and TRBJ2-5, with a weak D call TRBD2 (6 bases). V was pared by 0 bases and J by 3 bases, with 9 bases between. This CDR3 contains 14 residues. Germline loops: CDR1 SGHDT, CDR2 YYEEEE. In DNA form, the CDR3 reads TGTGCCAGCAGCTTGGCGGGGGTGGAAGAGACCCAGTACTTC. Translated: CASSLAGVEETQYF.

The chain links TRBV29-1 to TRBJ1-2; tentative D call: TRBD1 (5 bases). Germline assignment: CDR1 SQVTM and CDR2 ANQGSEA. The V end was cut by 3 bases, the J end by 6 bases, with 8 bases between. The CDR3 is 11 residues long. CDR3 amino acids: CSVDRAHGYTF. CDR3 nucleotide sequence: TGCAGCGTTGACAGGGCCCATGGCTACACCTTC.